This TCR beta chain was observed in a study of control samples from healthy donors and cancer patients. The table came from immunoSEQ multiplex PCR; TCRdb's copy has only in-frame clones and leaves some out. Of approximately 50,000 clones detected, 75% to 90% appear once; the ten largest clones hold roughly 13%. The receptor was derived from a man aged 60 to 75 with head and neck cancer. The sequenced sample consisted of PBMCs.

The CDR3 here is CAWSYGIGGNQPQHF. CDR3 nucleotides: TGTGCCTGGAGTTACGGGATTGGGGGCAATCAGCCCCAGCATTTT. The rearrangement uses TRBV30 and TRBJ1-5; the D is unclear. Trimming cost V 2 bases and J 2 bases, with 13 bases left between them. The germline gives CDR1 GTSNPN, CDR2 SVGIG (reference sequence). This CDR3 has 15 amino acids.